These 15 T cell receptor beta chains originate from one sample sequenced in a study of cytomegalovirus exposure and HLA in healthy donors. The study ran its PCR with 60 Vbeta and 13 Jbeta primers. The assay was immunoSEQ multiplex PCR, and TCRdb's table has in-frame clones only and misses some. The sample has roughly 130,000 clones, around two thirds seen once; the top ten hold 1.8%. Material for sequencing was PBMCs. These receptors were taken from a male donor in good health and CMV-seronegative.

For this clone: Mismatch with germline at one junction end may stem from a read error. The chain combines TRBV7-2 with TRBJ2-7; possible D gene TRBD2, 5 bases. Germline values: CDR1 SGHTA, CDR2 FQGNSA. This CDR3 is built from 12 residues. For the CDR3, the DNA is TGTGCCAGCAGTTCGGGCTACGGCACTAGGAACTTC. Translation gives CASSSGYGTRNF.

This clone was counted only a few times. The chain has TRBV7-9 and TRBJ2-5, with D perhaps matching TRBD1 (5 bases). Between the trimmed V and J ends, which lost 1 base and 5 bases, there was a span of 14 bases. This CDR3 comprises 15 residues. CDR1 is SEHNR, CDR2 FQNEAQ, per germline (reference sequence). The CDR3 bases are TGTGCCAGCAGCTTAGTTCAGGGCGAGAGCGAGACCCAGTACTTC. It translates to CASSLVQGESETQYF.

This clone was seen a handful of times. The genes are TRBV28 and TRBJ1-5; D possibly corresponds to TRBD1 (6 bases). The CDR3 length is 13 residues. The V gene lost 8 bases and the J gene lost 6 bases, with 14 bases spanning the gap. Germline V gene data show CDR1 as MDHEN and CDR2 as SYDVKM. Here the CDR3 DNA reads TGTGCCAGCGGGGGGGGGCAATCTCAGCCCCAGCATTTT. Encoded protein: CASGGGQSQPQHF.

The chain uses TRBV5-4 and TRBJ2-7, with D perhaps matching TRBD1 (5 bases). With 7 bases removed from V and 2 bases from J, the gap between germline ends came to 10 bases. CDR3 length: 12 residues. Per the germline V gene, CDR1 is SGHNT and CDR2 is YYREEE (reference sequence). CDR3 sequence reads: CASGVTAYEQYF. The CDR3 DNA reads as TGTGCCAGCGGCGTGACAGCCTACGAGCAGTACTTC.

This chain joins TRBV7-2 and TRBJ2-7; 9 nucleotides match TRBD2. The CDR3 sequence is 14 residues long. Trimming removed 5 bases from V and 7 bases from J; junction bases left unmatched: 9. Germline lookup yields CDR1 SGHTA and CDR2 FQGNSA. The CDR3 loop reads CASSNSGGVREQYF. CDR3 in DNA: TGTGCCAGCAGCAATAGCGGGGGCGTGAGGGAGCAGTACTTC.

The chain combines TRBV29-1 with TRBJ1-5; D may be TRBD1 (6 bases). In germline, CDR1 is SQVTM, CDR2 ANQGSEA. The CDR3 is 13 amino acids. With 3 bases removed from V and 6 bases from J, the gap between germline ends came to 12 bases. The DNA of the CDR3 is TGCAGCGTTGAGGGGGGGGGCGGTCAGCCCCAGCATTTT. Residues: CSVEGGGGQPQHF.

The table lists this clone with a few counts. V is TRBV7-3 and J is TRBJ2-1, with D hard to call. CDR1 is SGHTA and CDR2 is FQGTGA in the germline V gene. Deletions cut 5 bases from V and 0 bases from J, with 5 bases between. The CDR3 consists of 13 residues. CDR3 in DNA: TGTGCCAGCAGCCCTAACTCCTACAATGAGCAGTTCTTC. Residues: CASSPNSYNEQFF. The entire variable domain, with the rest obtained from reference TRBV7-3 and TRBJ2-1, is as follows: GAGVSQTPSNKVTEKGKYVELRCDPISGHTALYWYRQSLGQGPEFLIYFQGTGAADDSGLPNDRFFAVRPEGSVSTLKIQRTERGDSAVYLCASSPNSYNEQFFGPGTRLTVL.

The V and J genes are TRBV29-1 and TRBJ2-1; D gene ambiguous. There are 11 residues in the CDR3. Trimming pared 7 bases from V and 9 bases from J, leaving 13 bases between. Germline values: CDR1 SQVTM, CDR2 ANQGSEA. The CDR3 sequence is CSGRDYGEQFF. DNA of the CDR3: TGCAGCGGTCGTGATTACGGTGAGCAGTTCTTC.

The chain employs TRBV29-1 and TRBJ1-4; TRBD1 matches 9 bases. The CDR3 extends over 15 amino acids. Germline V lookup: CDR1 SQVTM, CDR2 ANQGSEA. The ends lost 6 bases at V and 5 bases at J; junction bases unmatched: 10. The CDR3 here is CSVRPSGTGNEKLFF. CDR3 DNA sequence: TGCAGCGTAAGACCATCCGGGACAGGGAATGAAAAACTGTTTTTT.

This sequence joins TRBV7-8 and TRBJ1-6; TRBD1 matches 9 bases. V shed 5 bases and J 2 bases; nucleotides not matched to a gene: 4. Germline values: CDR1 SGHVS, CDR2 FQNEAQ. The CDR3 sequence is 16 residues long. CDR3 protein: CASSPQGAAYNSPLHF. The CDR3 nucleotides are TGTGCCAGCAGCCCACAGGGGGCGGCCTATAATTCACCCCTCCACTTT.

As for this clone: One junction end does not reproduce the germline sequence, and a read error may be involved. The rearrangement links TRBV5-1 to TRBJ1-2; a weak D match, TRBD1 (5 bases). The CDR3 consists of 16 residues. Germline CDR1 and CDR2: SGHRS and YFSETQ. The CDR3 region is CARSLAGGAFGGGYTF. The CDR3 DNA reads TGCGCCCGCAGCTTGGCCGGGGGAGCCTTTGGAGGTGGCTACACCTTC.

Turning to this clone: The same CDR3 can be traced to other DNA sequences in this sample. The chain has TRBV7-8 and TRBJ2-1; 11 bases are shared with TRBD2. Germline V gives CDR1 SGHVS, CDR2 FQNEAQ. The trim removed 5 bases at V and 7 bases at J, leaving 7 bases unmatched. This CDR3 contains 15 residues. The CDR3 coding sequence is TGTGCCAGCAGCCTTAGCGGGGGGGCCTCGAATGAGCAGTTCTTC. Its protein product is CASSLSGGASNEQFF.

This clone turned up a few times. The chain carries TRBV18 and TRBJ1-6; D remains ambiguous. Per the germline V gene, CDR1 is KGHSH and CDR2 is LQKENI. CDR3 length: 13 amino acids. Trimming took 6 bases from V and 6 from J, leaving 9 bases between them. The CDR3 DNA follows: TGTGCCAGCTCTTCGAGTCCTAATTCACCCCTCCACTTT. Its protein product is CASSSSPNSPLHF.

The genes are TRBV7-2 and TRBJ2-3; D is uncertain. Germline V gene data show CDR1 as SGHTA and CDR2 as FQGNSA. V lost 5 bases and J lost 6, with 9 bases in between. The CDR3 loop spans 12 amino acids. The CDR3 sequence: CASSLPVDTQYF. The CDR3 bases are TGTGCCAGCAGCCTCCCCGTGGATACGCAGTATTTT. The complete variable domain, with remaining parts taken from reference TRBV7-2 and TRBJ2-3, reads GAGVSQSPSNKVTEKGKDVELRCDPISGHTALYWYRQSLGQGLEFLIYFQGNSAPDKSGLPSDRFSAERTGGSVSTLTIQRTQQEDSAVYLCASSLPVDTQYFGPGTRLTVL.

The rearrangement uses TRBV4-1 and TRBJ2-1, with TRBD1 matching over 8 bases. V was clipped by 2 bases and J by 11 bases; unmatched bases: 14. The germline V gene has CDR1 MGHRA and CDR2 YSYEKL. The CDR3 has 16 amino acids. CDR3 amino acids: CASSQNPGQGEVKQFF. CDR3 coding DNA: TGCGCCAGCAGCCAAAACCCCGGACAGGGAGAAGTTAAGCAGTTCTTC.